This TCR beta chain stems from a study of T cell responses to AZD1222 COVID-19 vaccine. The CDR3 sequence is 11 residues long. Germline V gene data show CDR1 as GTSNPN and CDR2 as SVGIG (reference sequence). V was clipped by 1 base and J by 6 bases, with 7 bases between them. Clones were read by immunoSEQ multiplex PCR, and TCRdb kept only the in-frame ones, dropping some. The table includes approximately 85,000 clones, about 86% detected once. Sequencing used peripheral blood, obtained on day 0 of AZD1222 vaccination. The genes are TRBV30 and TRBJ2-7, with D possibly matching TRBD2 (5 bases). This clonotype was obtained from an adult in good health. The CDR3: CAWSGGVEQYF. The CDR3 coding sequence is TGTGCCTGGAGTGGGGGAGTCGAGCAGTACTTC.